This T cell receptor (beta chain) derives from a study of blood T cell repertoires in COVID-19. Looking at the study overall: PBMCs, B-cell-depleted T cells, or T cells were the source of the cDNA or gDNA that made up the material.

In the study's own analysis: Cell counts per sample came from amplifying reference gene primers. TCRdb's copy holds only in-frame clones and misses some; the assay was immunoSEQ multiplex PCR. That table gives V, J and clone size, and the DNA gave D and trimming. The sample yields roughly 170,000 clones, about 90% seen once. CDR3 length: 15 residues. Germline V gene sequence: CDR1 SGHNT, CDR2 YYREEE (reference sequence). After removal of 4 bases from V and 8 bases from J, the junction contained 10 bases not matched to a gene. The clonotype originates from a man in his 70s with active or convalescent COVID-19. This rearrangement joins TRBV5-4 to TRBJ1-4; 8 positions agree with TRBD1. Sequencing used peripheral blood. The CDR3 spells CASSIDRGVEEKLFF. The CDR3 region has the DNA TGTGCCAGCAGCATTGACAGGGGCGTTGAAGAAAAACTGTTTTTT.